This TCR beta chain was sequenced in a study of T cell responses to AZD1222 COVID-19 vaccine. In the case of this clone: Its target is unknown.

Profiled with immunoSEQ multiplex PCR; TCRdb holds only in-frame clones, not every one. The repertoire includes 85,000 to 100,000 clones, under 95% of them detected once, and 20% to 25% sits in the top ten. Study observations and caveats: Only a handful of individuals given AZD1222 were seropositive at baseline. Samples come after the peak T cell response, not at day 14. Dominant at 160-218 and 743-854, vaccine-associated CD4 TCRs also spanned spike.

CDR1 is SGHDT, CDR2 YYEEEE, per germline. This CDR3 has 14 amino acids. V shed 0 bases, J shed 4 bases, and the junction held 3 bases outside the gene matches. The TCR was taken from an adult in good health. The chain joins TRBV5-6 to TRBJ1-2; 7 bases are a match to TRBD1. The sample consisted of peripheral blood, taken on day 0 of AZD1222 vaccination. CDR3 nucleotide sequence: TGTGCCAGCAGCTTGGGGGACAGCTTCTATGGCTACACCTTC. Translation gives CASSLGDSFYGYTF.